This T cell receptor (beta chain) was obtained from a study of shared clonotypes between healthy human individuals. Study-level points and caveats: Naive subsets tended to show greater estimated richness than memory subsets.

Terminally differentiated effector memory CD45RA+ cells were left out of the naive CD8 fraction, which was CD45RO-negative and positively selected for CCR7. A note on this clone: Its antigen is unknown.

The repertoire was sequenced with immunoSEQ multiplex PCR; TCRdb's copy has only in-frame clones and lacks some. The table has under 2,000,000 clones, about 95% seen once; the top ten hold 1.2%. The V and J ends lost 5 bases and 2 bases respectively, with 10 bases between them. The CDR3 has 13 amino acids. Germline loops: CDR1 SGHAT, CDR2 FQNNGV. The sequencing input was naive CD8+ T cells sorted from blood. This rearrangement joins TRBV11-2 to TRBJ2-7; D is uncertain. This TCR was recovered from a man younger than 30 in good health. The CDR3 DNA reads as TGTGCCAGCAGCCCCCTGACGGCCTACGAGCAGTACTTC. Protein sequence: CASSPLTAYEQYF.